This T cell receptor beta chain was identified in a study of blood T cell repertoires in COVID-19. The assay was immunoSEQ multiplex PCR, and TCRdb's table has in-frame clones only and misses some. The table lists about 280,000 clones, approximately 91% of them singletons. Trimming took off 3 bases at V and 9 bases at J, with 11 bases between the two ends. Germline CDR1 DFQATT, CDR2 SNEGSKA (reference sequence). This CDR3 is built from 11 residues. Sequenced: peripheral blood. The sequence derives from a man aged 18 to 29 with active or convalescent COVID-19. The genes are TRBV20-1 and TRBJ1-1, with a tentative D call TRBD1 (5 bases). DNA of the CDR3: TGCAGTGCTAGTGGGGGGGAGAAAGCTTTCTTT. The encoded protein is CSASGGEKAFF.